This record concerns one TCR beta chain sequence. These data are taken from a study of blood T cell repertoires in COVID-19. The data were produced by immunoSEQ multiplex PCR, yet TCRdb's version contains in-frame clones alone and is incomplete. The sample has roughly 220,000 clones, 80% to 90% seen once; the top ten hold 3.5% to 4%. Germline-derived CDR1 and CDR2 are PRHDT and FYEKMQ (reference sequence). The CDR3 totals 11 residues. The V end lost 8 bases, the J end lost 7 bases, and 9 bases lay between the germline ends. Source material: PBMCs or T cells enriched from blood (not recorded which). The genes are TRBV13 and TRBJ2-1; possibly TRBD2 for D (5 bases). The TCR sequence derives from a woman aged 40 to 50 with acute COVID-19. The CDR3 loop is CASGGHNEQFF. In nucleotides, the CDR3 is TGTGCCAGCGGAGGCCATAATGAGCAGTTCTTC.